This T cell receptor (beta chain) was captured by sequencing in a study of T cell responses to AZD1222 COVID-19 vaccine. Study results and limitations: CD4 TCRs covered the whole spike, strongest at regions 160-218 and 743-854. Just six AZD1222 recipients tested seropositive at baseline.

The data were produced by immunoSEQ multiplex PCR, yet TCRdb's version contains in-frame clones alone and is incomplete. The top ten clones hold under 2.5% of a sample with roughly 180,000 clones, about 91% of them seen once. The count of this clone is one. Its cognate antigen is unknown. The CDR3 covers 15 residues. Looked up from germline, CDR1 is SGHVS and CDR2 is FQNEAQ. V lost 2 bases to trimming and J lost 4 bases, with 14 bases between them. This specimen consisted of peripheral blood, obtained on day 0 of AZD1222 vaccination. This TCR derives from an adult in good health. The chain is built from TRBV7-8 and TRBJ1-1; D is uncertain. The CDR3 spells CASSLSGIRGTEAFF. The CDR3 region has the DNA TGTGCCAGCAGCTTATCAGGCATACGGGGCACTGAAGCTTTCTTT.